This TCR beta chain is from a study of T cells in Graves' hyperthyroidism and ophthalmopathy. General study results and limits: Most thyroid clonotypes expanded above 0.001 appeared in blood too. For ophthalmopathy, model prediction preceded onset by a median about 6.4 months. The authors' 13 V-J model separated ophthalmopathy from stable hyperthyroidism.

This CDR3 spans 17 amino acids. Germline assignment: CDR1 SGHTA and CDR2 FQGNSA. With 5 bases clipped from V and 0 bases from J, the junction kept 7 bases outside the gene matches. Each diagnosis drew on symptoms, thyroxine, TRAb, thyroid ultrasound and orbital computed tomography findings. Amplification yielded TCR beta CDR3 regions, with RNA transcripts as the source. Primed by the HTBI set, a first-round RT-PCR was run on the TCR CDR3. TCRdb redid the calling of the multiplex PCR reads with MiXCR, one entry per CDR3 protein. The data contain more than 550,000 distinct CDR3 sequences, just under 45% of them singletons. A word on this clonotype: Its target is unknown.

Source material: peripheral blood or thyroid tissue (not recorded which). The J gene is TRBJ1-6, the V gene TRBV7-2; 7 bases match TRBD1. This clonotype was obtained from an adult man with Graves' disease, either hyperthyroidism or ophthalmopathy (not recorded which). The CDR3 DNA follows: TGTGCCAGCAGCATTCAGGACAGGAGCTCCTATAATTCACCCCTCCACTTT. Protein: CASSIQDRSSYNSPLHF.